Listed here are 29 T cell receptor beta chains from one sample, sequenced in a study of blood T cell repertoires in COVID-19. The assay was immunoSEQ multiplex PCR, and TCRdb's table has in-frame clones only and misses some. The sample lists 200,000 to 300,000 clones, roughly 80% seen once, with approximately 8.7% in the top ten. The source material was peripheral blood. The source of these receptors is a woman older than 75 with acute or convalescent COVID-19.

The chain combines TRBV5-3 with TRBJ2-1, with 12 bases lining up with TRBD1. TRBV5-3 is designated an ORF whose function remains uncertain. Losses at the gene ends were 4 bases for V and 7 bases for J; bases not matched to a gene: 24. The CDR3 covers 21 residues. For the CDR3, the DNA is TGTGCCAGAAGCCCGGGACAGGGGGCGCCCGGGCGGGAGGACGACAGGAATGAGCAGTTCTTC. It codes for CARSPGQGAPGREDDRNEQFF.

There are a few counts of this clone. The chain is built from TRBV7-2 and TRBJ1-2, with D tentatively TRBD1 (6 bases). The germline CDR1 and CDR2 sequences are SGHTA and FQGNSA. The CDR3 is 14 residues long. The V gene lost 5 bases and the J gene lost 2 bases, with 12 bases spanning the gap. The DNA for the CDR3 is TGTGCCAGCAGCCCTCCGGGACAAAACTATGGCTACACCTTC. Its protein product is CASSPPGQNYGYTF.

The chain uses TRBV30 and TRBJ1-5; D unresolved. The germline V gene has CDR1 GTSNPN and CDR2 SVGIG (reference sequence). The CDR3 is 14 residues long. The ends were cut back, 1 base at V and 1 base at J, with 8 bases in the middle. This CDR3 is CAWSGRVSNQPQHF. The CDR3 nucleotides are TGTGCCTGGAGTGGGCGGGTGAGCAATCAGCCCCAGCATTTT.

The chain links TRBV19 to TRBJ1-5; 7 nucleotides match TRBD1. In germline, CDR1 is LNHDA, CDR2 SQIVND (reference sequence). Trimming removed 1 base from V and 4 bases from J; junction bases left unmatched: 4. The CDR3 runs to 15 residues. Here the CDR3 reads CASSIVGTENQPQHF. CDR3 nucleotide sequence: TGTGCCAGTAGTATAGTTGGGACAGAAAATCAGCCCCAGCATTTT.

The rearrangement uses TRBV7-9 and TRBJ2-1, with a weak D call TRBD1 (6 bases). Germline V CDR1 and CDR2: SEHNR, FQNEAQ (reference sequence). The V end was cut by 4 bases, the J end by 6 bases, with 19 bases between. This CDR3 has 16 amino acids. CDR3 sequence reads: CASSSYAGTRVNEQFF. The CDR3 bases are TGTGCCAGCAGCTCCTATGCCGGGACAAGGGTCAATGAGCAGTTCTTC. Combining the CDR3 with reference TRBV7-9 and TRBJ2-1 gives the whole variable domain DTGVSQNPRHKITKRGQNVTFRCDPISEHNRLYWYRQTLGQGPEFLTYFQNEAQLEKSRLLSDRFSAERPKGSFSTLEIQRTEQGDSAMYLCASSSYAGTRVNEQFFGPGTRLTVL.

The chain links TRBV5-1 to TRBJ2-1, with D perhaps matching TRBD2 (6 bases). The CDR3 covers 16 residues. Between the trimmed V and J ends, which lost 5 bases and 5 bases, there was a span of 20 bases. CDR1 and CDR2 (germline): SGHRS, YFSETQ. The CDR3 protein is CASSRRGSSENNEQFF. The DNA for the CDR3 is TGCGCCAGCAGTAGGAGGGGAAGTAGCGAGAACAATGAGCAGTTCTTC.

V is TRBV5-5 and J is TRBJ2-5, with a possible D match to TRBD2 (6 bases). The V gene lost 0 bases and the J gene lost 7 bases, with 13 bases spanning the gap. Germline V gene lookup returns CDR1 SGHKS and CDR2 YYEKEE (reference sequence). The CDR3 covers 14 residues. The CDR3 DNA follows: TGTGCCAGCAGCTTGGATTGGGGGGTGGCGACCCAGTACTTC. As protein: CASSLDWGVATQYF.

This chain uses TRBV5-1 with TRBJ1-4; D possibly corresponds to TRBD1 (6 bases). CDR1 and CDR2 (germline): SGHRS, YFSETQ. This CDR3 comprises 16 residues. Between the trimmed V and J ends, which lost 1 base and 1 base, there was a span of 11 bases. The CDR3 spells CASSLMGRGTNEKLFF. The CDR3 nucleotides read TGCGCCAGCAGCTTGATGGGCAGGGGAACTAATGAAAAACTGTTTTTT. Together with reference TRBV5-1 and TRBJ1-4, the CDR3 gives the full variable domain: KAGVTQTPRYLIKTRGQQVTLSCSPISGHRSVSWYQQTPGQGLQFLFEYFSETQRNKGNFPGRFSGRQFSNSRSEMNVSTLELGDSALYLCASSLMGRGTNEKLFFGSGTQLSVL.

The chain has TRBV9 and TRBJ2-1; the match to TRBD2 covers 11 bases. V was clipped by 4 bases and J by 2 bases; unmatched bases: 5. The germline CDR1 and CDR2 sequences are SGDLS and YYNGEE. The CDR3 contains 16 residues. The chain's CDR3 is CASSLSGRVAYNEQFF. The CDR3 region has the DNA TGTGCCAGCAGCCTTAGCGGGAGGGTGGCCTACAATGAGCAGTTCTTC.

CDR3 residues: CASSWQSSNYGYTF. CDR3 DNA: TGCGCCAGCAGTTGGCAGTCCTCTAACTATGGCTACACCTTC. V usage is TRBV10-2 and J usage is TRBJ1-2; D is uncertain. Trimming cost V 5 bases and J 0 bases, with 10 bases left between them. The CDR3 length is 14 residues. The germline V gene encodes CDR1 WSHSY and CDR2 SAAADI.

The chain employs TRBV10-2 and TRBJ1-5; D may be TRBD1 (6 bases). CDR1 and CDR2 from the germline V gene are WSHSY and SAAADI. With 4 bases removed from V and 6 bases from J, the gap between germline ends came to 19 bases. The CDR3 has 16 amino acids. In DNA form, the CDR3 reads TGCGCCAGCAGTGTTTTAACAGGGAATCCTAGTCAGCCCCAGCATTTT. It encodes CASSVLTGNPSQPQHF.

V gene TRBV6-5 combines with J gene TRBJ2-2; no definite D call. The CDR3 contains 13 residues. V was pared by 0 bases and J by 7 bases, with 6 bases between. CDR1 MNHEY and CDR2 SVGAGI come from the germline V gene. The CDR3 loop reads CASSYSSDGELFF. The CDR3 nucleotides read TGTGCCAGCAGTTACTCGAGCGACGGGGAGCTGTTTTTT.

The chain combines TRBV7-9 with TRBJ1-1; D not resolved. The CDR3 is 14 residues long. CDR1 and CDR2 (germline): SEHNR, FQNEAQ (reference sequence). Trimming took 1 base from V and 0 from J, leaving 6 bases between them. The CDR3 reads CASSLVALNTEAFF. The CDR3, as DNA: TGTGCCAGCAGCTTAGTAGCCTTGAACACTGAAGCTTTCTTT.

V usage is TRBV3-1 (or the pseudogene TRBV3-2) and J usage is TRBJ2-7, with 7 bases lining up with TRBD2. There are 13 residues in the CDR3. V lost 4 bases to trimming and J lost 3 bases; unmatched junction nucleotides: 3. Germline loops: CDR1 LGHDT, CDR2 YNNKEL (reference sequence). CDR3 region: CASSLGGGYEQYF. The CDR3 DNA is TGTGCCAGCAGCCTTGGCGGGGGCTACGAGCAGTACTTC.

The chain has TRBV6-7 and TRBJ1-2; 7 bases line up with TRBD1. TRBV6-7 is assigned to the ORF class and has an uncertain function. The V segment lost 8 bases and the J segment 3 bases; nucleotides outside the gene matches: 30. The CDR3 is 21 amino acids. The CDR3 DNA follows: TGTGCCAGCCTTCTTCCATCCAAAAGTGGAGCAGGGGGGACCTTTGACTATGGCTACACCTTC. Amino acid sequence: CASLLPSKSGAGGTFDYGYTF.

The chain has TRBV7-9 and TRBJ1-1; possibly TRBD1 for D (5 bases). Trimming cost V 5 bases and J 0 bases, with 10 bases left between them. The CDR3 has 14 amino acids. Per the germline V gene, CDR1 is SEHNR and CDR2 is FQNEAQ (reference sequence). The CDR3 nucleotides are TGTGCCAGCAGCCCCGGACAAATGAACACTGAAGCTTTCTTT. This translates into CASSPGQMNTEAFF.

The chain links TRBV3-1 (or the pseudogene TRBV3-2) to TRBJ1-2; TRBD1 matches 8 bases. V lost 0 bases to trimming and J lost 8 bases; unmatched junction nucleotides: 8. The CDR3 totals 15 residues. CDR1 is LGHDT and CDR2 is YNNKEL in the germline V gene (reference sequence). The CDR3 loop reads CASSQDATGAKGYTF. CDR3 nucleotide sequence: TGTGCCAGCAGCCAAGATGCGACAGGGGCGAAGGGCTACACCTTC.

Worth noting for this clone: This same CDR3 is encoded by further DNA sequences in the sample. The chain recombines TRBV12-3 or TRBV12-4 with TRBJ2-5, with a possible D match to TRBD2 (6 bases). This CDR3 has 13 residues. The V end lost 6 bases, the J end lost 5 bases, and 13 bases lay between the germline ends. The CDR3 DNA follows: TGTGCCAGCAGCCCAAGTGGAGGGGAGACCCAGTACTTC. It translates to CASSPSGGETQYF.

The rearrangement joins TRBV5-1 to TRBJ2-3; possibly TRBD1 for D (6 bases). Trimming took off 5 bases at V and 0 bases at J, with 13 bases between the two ends. Germline assignment: CDR1 SGHRS and CDR2 YFSETQ. The CDR3 runs to 15 residues. The chain's CDR3 is CASRIQGDSTDTQYF. The CDR3 DNA reads TGCGCCAGCAGAATACAGGGCGATAGCACAGATACGCAGTATTTT.

V and J are TRBV19 and TRBJ1-2, with D uncertain. The CDR3 loop spans 15 amino acids. Trimming cost V 0 bases and J 0 bases, with 8 bases left between them. Germline lookup yields CDR1 LNHDA and CDR2 SQIVND (reference sequence). The CDR3 DNA sequence: TGTGCCAGTAGTATAGACACGGGAGCTAACTATGGCTACACCTTC. It codes for CASSIDTGANYGYTF.

This clone was seen more than once but under ten times. CDR3 residues: CSVEPVGAGGYTF. The CDR3 region has the DNA TGCAGCGTTGAACCTGTGGGGGCTGGTGGCTACACCTTC. The chain carries TRBV29-1 and TRBJ1-2, with D tentatively TRBD1 (6 bases). Germline lookup yields CDR1 SQVTM and CDR2 ANQGSEA. Trimming removed 2 bases at V and 7 bases at J, with 14 bases between. There are 13 residues in the CDR3.

This clone was counted only a few times. The chain employs TRBV6-5 and TRBJ1-1; 8 nucleotides match TRBD1. V lost 6 bases and J lost 3; bases outside the gene matches: 6. Germline CDR1 MNHEY, CDR2 SVGAGI. The length of the CDR3 is 14 residues. The CDR3 coding sequence is TGTGCCAGCAGACCAGGGGGCAGGTACACTGAAGCTTTCTTT. Amino acid sequence: CASRPGGRYTEAFF.

This rearrangement joins TRBV18 to TRBJ2-1, with 8 positions matching TRBD2. The CDR3 spans 18 residues. The germline V gene encodes CDR1 KGHSH and CDR2 LQKENI. The V segment lost 8 bases and the J segment 5 bases; nucleotides outside the gene matches: 20. CDR3 bases: TGTGCCAGCCAAGGAGCGGGAGCGCTTGTGGGAGCCAACAATGAGCAGTTCTTC. Translation: CASQGAGALVGANNEQFF.

V gene TRBV4-1 combines with J gene TRBJ1-3; the D is unclear. V lost 3 bases to trimming and J lost 0 bases, with 24 bases between them. The germline V gene has CDR1 MGHRA and CDR2 YSYEKL. The CDR3 is 20 residues long. This chain's CDR3 is CASSQSPVEGLPVSGNTIYF. The CDR3 region has the DNA TGCGCCAGCAGCCAGTCTCCAGTCGAGGGCCTTCCCGTCTCTGGAAACACCATATATTTT.

The CDR3 nucleotides are TGTGCCAGCAGCTCCCCCCGCCTAGCCGAGCAGTACTTC. This codes for CASSSPRLAEQYF. This chain connects TRBV7-9 to TRBJ2-7, with a tentative D call TRBD2 (5 bases). Per germline, CDR1 SEHNR and CDR2 FQNEAQ (reference sequence). Deletions cut 4 bases from V and 6 bases from J, with 13 bases between. The CDR3 is made up of 13 amino acids.

The V gene is TRBV30, the J gene TRBJ2-6; TRBD2 might be the D (6 bases). CDR3 size: 14 residues. V was pared by 7 bases and J by 8 bases, with 18 bases between. The germline V gene encodes CDR1 GTSNPN and CDR2 SVGIG (reference sequence). CDR3 in amino acids: CAFSGLSWSNVLTF. DNA of the CDR3: TGTGCCTTCTCGGGACTTTCATGGTCCAACGTCCTGACTTTC.

The J gene is TRBJ1-1, the V gene TRBV10-3; possibly TRBD1 for D (6 bases). The CDR3 has 15 amino acids. V shed 0 bases and J shed 0 bases, with 8 bases lying between them. The germline V gene encodes CDR1 ENHRY and CDR2 SYGVKD. The CDR3 DNA sequence: TGTGCCATCAGTGAGTCGCAGGGGATGAACACTGAAGCTTTCTTT. It encodes CAISESQGMNTEAFF.

This clone was recorded at least ten times. The rearrangement links TRBV5-1 to TRBJ2-7; D ambiguous. V lost 2 bases and J 2 bases, leaving 14 bases between the germline ends. CDR3 length equals 15 residues. CDR1 SGHRS and CDR2 YFSETQ come from the germline V gene. DNA for the CDR3: TGCGCCAGCAGCTTATCAACAGAGACACCCTACGAGCAGTACTTC. Encoded protein: CASSLSTETPYEQYF.

This chain links TRBV6-4 with TRBJ2-2, with D perhaps matching TRBD1 (6 bases). The V gene lost 4 bases and the J gene lost 0 bases, with 9 bases spanning the gap. Germline lookup yields CDR1 MRHNA and CDR2 SNTAGT. CDR3 length: 15 residues. The CDR3: CASSADSANTGELFF. In nucleotides, the CDR3 is TGTGCCAGCAGTGCGGACAGCGCGAACACCGGGGAGCTGTTTTTT.